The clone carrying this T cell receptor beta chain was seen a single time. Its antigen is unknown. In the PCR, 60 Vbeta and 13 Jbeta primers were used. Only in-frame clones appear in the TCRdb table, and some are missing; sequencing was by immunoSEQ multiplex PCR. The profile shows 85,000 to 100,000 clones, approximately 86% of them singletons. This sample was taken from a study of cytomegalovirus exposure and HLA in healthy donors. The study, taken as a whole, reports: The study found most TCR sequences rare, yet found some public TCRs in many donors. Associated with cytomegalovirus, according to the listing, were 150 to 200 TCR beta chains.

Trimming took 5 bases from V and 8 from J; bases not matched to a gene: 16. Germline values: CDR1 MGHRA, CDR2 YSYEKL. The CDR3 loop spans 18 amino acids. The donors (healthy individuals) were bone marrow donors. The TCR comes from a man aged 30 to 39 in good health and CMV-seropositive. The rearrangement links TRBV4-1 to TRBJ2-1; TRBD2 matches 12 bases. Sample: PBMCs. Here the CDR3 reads CASSLRSLLAGGRDEQFF. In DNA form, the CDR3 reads TGCGCCAGCAGCTTAAGATCCCTACTAGCGGGAGGACGGGATGAGCAGTTCTTC.